A single sample gave rise to the 26 T cell receptor beta chains below, sequenced in a study of T cells in Graves' hyperthyroidism and ophthalmopathy. RNA transcripts provided the source from which TCR beta CDR3 regions were amplified. The HTBI primer set was used in a first-round RT-PCR of the TCR CDR3. MiXCR, applied by TCRdb to the multiplex PCR reads, yields one record per CDR3 protein. The table has 560,000 or so distinct CDR3 sequences, about 45% seen once; the top ten hold nearly 8.5%. The sequencing sample was made of peripheral blood or thyroid tissue (not recorded which). These receptors all stem from a woman under 30 with Graves' hyperthyroidism.

This clonotype appeared many times. The V and J genes are TRBV24-1 and TRBJ1-6; 8 bases line up with TRBD1. The length of the CDR3 is 17 residues. The V and J ends lost 2 bases and 9 bases, in that order; junction bases with no gene match: 11. CDR1 is KGHDR, CDR2 SFDVKD, per germline. The CDR3 DNA reads TGTGCCACCAGTGATTCACCGGGACAGGCACCGGCTTCACCCCTCCACTTT. Translating gives CATSDSPGQAPASPLHF.

The CDR3: CASSLAEGAREQYF. DNA of the CDR3: TGTGCCAGCAGCTTAGCGGAGGGGGCACGGGAGCAGTACTTC. This sequence joins TRBV7-4 and TRBJ2-7; possibly TRBD1 for D (7 bases). Germline V gives CDR1 SGHVT, CDR2 SQSDAQ. This CDR3 is built from 14 residues. The V and J ends lost 0 bases and 7 bases respectively, with 13 bases between them.

The gene calls are TRBV7-9 and TRBJ1-1, with D hard to call. Trimming removed 5 bases from V and 0 bases from J, with 13 bases in between. Germline assignment: CDR1 SEHNR and CDR2 FQNEAQ (reference sequence). The CDR3 loop spans 15 amino acids. CDR3 in amino acids: CASSHPVGLNTEAFF. The CDR3 coding sequence is TGTGCCAGCAGCCACCCCGTTGGATTGAACACTGAAGCTTTCTTT.

A word on this clonotype: An end of the junction differs from the germline gene, which may be a read error. V and J are TRBV7-9 and TRBJ2-2; D not certain. The CDR3 has 12 residues. Germline V gene sequence: CDR1 SEHNR, CDR2 FQNEAQ (reference sequence). CDR3 region: CASSQRSGELFF. The CDR3 DNA is TGCGCCAGCAGCCAGCGATCCGGGGAGCTGTTTTTT.

The chain couples TRBV9 to TRBJ2-1, with TRBD1 matching 11 bases. Germline assignment: CDR1 SGDLS and CDR2 YYNGEE. Trimming cost V 3 bases and J 4 bases; bases outside gene matches: 3. This CDR3 is 15 amino acids long. CDR3 sequence reads: CASSAGTGGYNEQFF. CDR3 DNA sequence: TGTGCCAGCAGCGCGGGGACAGGGGGGTACAATGAGCAGTTCTTC.

The chain uses TRBV5-1 and TRBJ2-7; D not certain. The CDR3 loop spans 15 amino acids. V lost 4 bases, J lost 3 bases, and 17 bases lay in between. Germline CDR1 and CDR2: SGHRS and YFSETQ. In DNA, the CDR3 is TGCGCCAGCAGCCCGGATAAAGGTATCCTCTACGAGCAGTACTTC. It encodes CASSPDKGILYEQYF.

This clonotype has more than one count but fewer than ten. This rearrangement joins TRBV5-1 to TRBJ1-6; D may be TRBD1 (5 bases). Germline loops: CDR1 SGHRS, CDR2 YFSETQ. This CDR3 spans 14 amino acids. V lost 4 bases and J lost 9, with 14 bases in between. CDR3 nucleotides: TGCGCCAGCAGCCCGGAGGGGATGGGTTCACCCCTCCACTTT. This codes for CASSPEGMGSPLHF.

This clonotype was picked up one time. The chain carries TRBV29-1 and TRBJ2-7, with TRBD1 matching 9 bases. Germline CDR1 is SQVTM and CDR2 is ANQGSEA. CDR3 length equals 12 residues. The V and J ends lost 1 base and 9 bases, in that order; junction bases with no gene match: 4. The CDR3 DNA sequence: TGCAGCGTTGAAGGACAGGGGGTAGTGCAGTACTTC. Its translation is CSVEGQGVVQYF.

V gene TRBV29-1 combines with J gene TRBJ1-1, with 9 positions matching TRBD1. Per the germline V gene, CDR1 is SQVTM and CDR2 is ANQGSEA. There are 15 residues in the CDR3. With V trimmed by 6 bases and J by 7 bases, 15 bases remained unmatched. DNA of the CDR3: TGCAGCGTGAGTGGGCGTTGGGACAGGGTGGGTGAAGCTTTCTTT. This translates into CSVSGRWDRVGEAFF.

Remarks on this clonotype: A junction end diverges from the germline sequence, so it may reflect a read error. The chain joins TRBV7-9 to TRBJ2-7; 10 bases are shared with TRBD1. The germline V gene has CDR1 SEHNR and CDR2 FQNEAQ (reference sequence). This CDR3 has 16 residues. CDR3 amino acids: CASSQVPGQGRGEQYF. The CDR3 DNA follows: TGCGCCAGCAGCCAAGTCCCGGGACAGGGGAGGGGCGAGCAGTACTTC.

The chain couples TRBV19 to TRBJ2-7; D is uncertain. Germline V gene sequence: CDR1 LNHDA, CDR2 SQIVND (reference sequence). The CDR3 has 13 amino acids. V shed 1 base and J shed 3 bases, with 7 bases lying between them. CDR3 in amino acids: CASSIGLLYEQYF. Here the CDR3 DNA reads TGTGCCAGTAGTATAGGACTCCTCTACGAGCAGTACTTC.

This clonotype was detected once. J is TRBJ1-5 and V is TRBV7-8, with D possibly TRBD1 on 5 matching bases. The germline V gene has CDR1 SGHVS and CDR2 FQNEAQ. V lost 0 bases and J lost 7, with 16 bases in between. The CDR3 runs 16 residues. The CDR3 region has the DNA TGTGCCAGCAGCTTAGCGCTAATCGGGGGAAGGCAGCCCCAGCATTTT. Amino acids: CASSLALIGGRQPQHF.

This clonotype has only a few counts. The rearrangement uses TRBV18 and TRBJ1-6; 7 bases are a match to TRBD1. Germline assignment: CDR1 KGHSH and CDR2 LQKENI. The V segment lost 4 bases and the J segment 9 bases; nucleotides outside the gene matches: 3. The CDR3 sequence is 13 residues long. DNA of the CDR3: TGTGCCAGCTCACATGACAGGGCTTCACCCCTCCACTTT. Its protein product is CASSHDRASPLHF.

This chain links TRBV24-1 with TRBJ1-2; the match to TRBD1 covers 9 bases. Germline-derived CDR1 and CDR2 are KGHDR and SFDVKD. The CDR3 has 17 amino acids. Trimming at V came to 4 bases and at J to 5 bases, leaving 13 bases not matched to a gene. As DNA, the CDR3 is TGTGCCACCAGTGAAGGACGGACAGGGGTCTTCGGTTATGGCTACACCTTC. Its protein product is CATSEGRTGVFGYGYTF.

This clonotype has a handful of counts. The rearrangement links TRBV7-9 to TRBJ1-6; D may be TRBD1 (6 bases). The length of the CDR3 is 15 residues. The V gene's germline CDR1 is SEHNR and CDR2 FQNEAQ (reference sequence). V was trimmed by 5 bases and J by 7 bases, leaving 15 bases between them. The CDR3 DNA reads TGTGCCAGCAGCACCTATTACAGGGAAAATTCACCCCTCCACTTT. Amino acid sequence: CASSTYYRENSPLHF.

The chain joins TRBV7-9 to TRBJ1-2; TRBD1 aligns across 9 bases. The germline CDR1 and CDR2 sequences are SEHNR and FQNEAQ (reference sequence). Trimming removed 2 bases from V and 10 bases from J; junction bases left unmatched: 5. CDR3 size: 13 residues. CDR3: CASSLKRQGDYTF. Here the CDR3 DNA reads TGTGCCAGCAGCTTAAAGCGACAGGGGGACTACACCTTC.

This CDR3 is CASSESAGEQYF. The CDR3 DNA reads as TGCGCCAGCAGTGAGTCCGCGGGCGAGCAGTACTTC. This chain links TRBV10-2 with TRBJ2-7, with TRBD2 as a possible D gene (5 bases). The CDR3 sequence is 12 residues long. V lost 0 bases and J 6 bases, leaving 6 bases between the germline ends. Germline assignment: CDR1 WSHSY and CDR2 SAAADI.

As for this clonotype: At one end, the junction sequence differs from germline, possibly due to a read error. This chain links TRBV15 with TRBJ1-5; a possible D gene is TRBD1 (5 bases). This CDR3 is 16 amino acids long. CDR1 is LNHNV and CDR2 is YYDKDF in the germline V gene (reference sequence). CDR3 amino acids: CVTRQLGGEGHQPQHF. The CDR3 nucleotides read TGTGTCACCCGACAGCTTGGGGGGGAGGGCCATCAGCCCCAGCATTTT.

This clonotype was found a few times. This chain connects TRBV5-1 to TRBJ2-7; the D gene is possibly TRBD2 (5 bases). Germline V gene lookup returns CDR1 SGHRS and CDR2 YFSETQ. The V end was cut by 1 base, the J end by 7 bases, with 12 bases between. The CDR3 has 13 amino acids. Written as DNA, the CDR3 is TGCGCCAGCAGCTTGTGGGAGACGGGAGAGCAGTACTTC. Its translation is CASSLWETGEQYF.

This clonotype has more than one count but fewer than ten. The rearrangement links TRBV7-9 to TRBJ1-4; D is ambiguous. The CDR3 totals 12 residues. V was trimmed by 5 bases and J by 7 bases, leaving 8 bases between them. The germline CDR1 and CDR2 sequences are SEHNR and FQNEAQ (reference sequence). DNA of the CDR3: TGTGCCAGCAGCCGAGAATCTGAAAAACTGTTTTTT. As protein: CASSRESEKLFF.

This clonotype showed up just once. This chain joins TRBV10-3 and TRBJ2-7; 7 positions match TRBD2. Germline V CDR1 and CDR2: ENHRY, SYGVKD. The CDR3 runs to 15 residues. The J segment lost 7 bases and the V segment lost 3 bases, leaving 12 bases of the junction unmatched. This CDR3 reads CAISDGLEGDNEQYF. The CDR3 nucleotides are TGTGCCATCAGTGATGGACTAGAGGGAGACAATGAGCAGTACTTC.

The rearrangement links TRBV7-9 to TRBJ1-5, with 7 nucleotides matching TRBD1. J lost 4 bases, V lost 3 bases, and 6 bases had no gene match. The CDR3 is 15 amino acids. The germline V gene has CDR1 SEHNR and CDR2 FQNEAQ (reference sequence). Written as DNA, the CDR3 is TGTGCCAGCAGCTTCGACAGGGAGGTGAATCAGCCCCAGCATTTT. Amino acid sequence: CASSFDREVNQPQHF.

This clonotype turned up a few times. J is TRBJ2-7 and V is TRBV12-3 or TRBV12-4, with 7 bases identical to TRBD2. After removal of 4 bases from V and 2 bases from J, the junction contained 8 bases not matched to a gene. The length of the CDR3 is 15 residues. Here the CDR3 DNA reads TGTGCCAGCAGTTCCTCTGGACTAGGAGCCTACGAGCAGTACTTC. This codes for CASSSSGLGAYEQYF.

This clonotype was counted between two and nine times. This rearrangement joins TRBV29-1 to TRBJ1-2; maybe TRBD1 (6 bases). The CDR3 covers 12 residues. The V gene's germline CDR1 is SQVTM and CDR2 ANQGSEA. Trimming stripped 4 bases from V and 7 bases from J, with 13 bases between. The CDR3 protein is CSVGGAGTGYTF. In DNA, the CDR3 is TGCAGCGTTGGGGGGGCAGGGACTGGCTACACCTTC.

This chain connects TRBV15 to TRBJ2-2; the D gene is possibly TRBD1 (6 bases). The CDR3 spans 16 residues. Between the trimmed V and J ends, which lost 5 bases and 4 bases, there was a span of 17 bases. CDR1 is LNHNV and CDR2 is YYDKDF in the germline V gene (reference sequence). The CDR3 DNA is TGTGCCACCAGCGTTGACACAGGGAAGGGCACCGGGGAGCTGTTTTTT. Translated: CATSVDTGKGTGELFF.

The chain uses TRBV2 and TRBJ1-5; 7 nucleotides match TRBD1. Germline CDR1 SNHLY, CDR2 FYNNEI. V lost 4 bases to trimming and J lost 2 bases; unmatched junction nucleotides: 8. The CDR3 runs 16 residues. CDR3 DNA: TGTGCCAGCAGTGCTAGATATACAGGGGGCAATCAGCCCCAGCATTTT. Protein: CASSARYTGGNQPQHF.